This TCR beta chain originates from a study of CD8+ T cells in alopecia areata. Overall study: Tofacitinib dosing lasted 6 to 18 months, which was then followed by 6 months off drug.

Comment on this clone: Its antigen is unknown.

Treatment given: oral pan-JAK inhibitor, 5-10 mg twice daily. Findings and limits, study-wide: Normal scalp showed lower clonality than lesional scalp, especially alopecia totalis/universalis.

RNA extraction and reverse transcription yielded cDNA as sequencing template. Using immunoSEQ multiplex PCR, the repertoire was profiled, and TCRdb retains in-frame clones only, with some absent. The data hold 190,000 or so clones, with 60% observed a single time. V trimming: 5 bases; J trimming: 6 bases; junction bases outside the gene matches: 10. CDR3 length equals 16 residues. CDR1 SGHVS and CDR2 FQNEAQ come from the germline V gene. This TCR was sampled from a human donor with alopecia areata. Sequenced material: CD4+ T cells sorted from blood, taken at week 4, from a patient treated with tofacitinib. The chain uses TRBV7-8 and TRBJ1-4, with 9 bases matching TRBD1. CDR3 residues: CASSQPGQGWDEKLFF. The DNA for the CDR3 is TGTGCCAGCAGCCAACCTGGACAGGGGTGGGATGAAAAACTGTTTTTT.